Following are 17 T cell receptor beta chains from one sample sequenced in a study of cytomegalovirus exposure and HLA in healthy donors. A multiplex PCR was run with 60 Vbeta primers and 13 Jbeta primers. The repertoire was sequenced with immunoSEQ multiplex PCR; TCRdb's copy has only in-frame clones and lacks some. The sample totals about 200,000 clones. What was sequenced was PBMCs. The source is a man aged 25 to 40 in good health and CMV-seronegative.

The chain uses TRBV7-9 and TRBJ2-1; D unresolved. The CDR3 runs 17 residues. Germline CDR1 reads SEHNR; CDR2 reads FQNEAQ (reference sequence). V was trimmed by 1 base and J by 0 bases, leaving 13 bases between them. The CDR3 coding sequence is TGTGCCAGCAGCTTAGATTCCCGAGGCAGCTCCTACAATGAGCAGTTCTTC. The encoded protein is CASSLDSRGSSYNEQFF.

This chain connects TRBV21-1 to TRBJ1-4; the DNA was not used to check the table's D call, TRBD1. TRBV21-1 is described as a pseudogene. The CDR3 consists of 18 residues. For the CDR3, the DNA is TGTGCCAGCAGCAAAGGGGAAGACAGGGTCGGCCGGAGTGAAAAACTGTTTTTT. Translating gives CASSKGEDRVGRSEKLFF.

This chain joins TRBV7-9 and TRBJ2-7; a weak D match, TRBD2 (5 bases). The V and J ends lost 5 bases and 0 bases respectively, with 11 bases between them. CDR3 length: 14 amino acids. Germline-derived CDR1 and CDR2 are SEHNR and FQNEAQ (reference sequence). The CDR3 nucleotides read TGTGCCAGCAGCCCGCCAGCGGACTCCTACGAGCAGTACTTC. Protein product: CASSPPADSYEQYF.

The chain recombines TRBV7-6 with TRBJ1-3; D unresolved. CDR1 and CDR2 (germline): SGHVS, FNYEAQ. CDR3 length: 16 residues. V was trimmed by 4 bases and J by 3 bases, leaving 16 bases between them. CDR3 amino acids: CASSSPVGEDGNTIYF. CDR3 nucleotides: TGTGCCAGCAGCTCCCCGGTTGGGGAGGATGGAAACACCATATATTTT.

The chain carries TRBV7-9 and TRBJ1-4; D unresolved. Germline lookup yields CDR1 SEHNR and CDR2 FQNEAQ (reference sequence). Trimming shortened V by 7 bases and J by 0 bases, and 12 bases separated the two germline ends. The CDR3 consists of 15 residues. For the CDR3, the DNA is TGTGCCAGCACCCTCGGGGATGCAACTAATGAAAAACTGTTTTTT. It yields the protein CASTLGDATNEKLFF.

J is TRBJ2-7 and V is TRBV10-3, with TRBD1 matching over 11 bases. V trimming: 5 bases; J trimming: 1 base; junction bases outside the gene matches: 4. This CDR3 spans 15 amino acids. Per the germline V gene, CDR1 is ENHRY and CDR2 is SYGVKD. CDR3: CAISPGTGGSYEQYF. The CDR3 DNA follows: TGTGCCATCAGTCCCGGGACAGGGGGGTCCTACGAGCAGTACTTC.

J is TRBJ2-1 and V is TRBV10-1; 10 positions match TRBD2. V trimming: 2 bases; J trimming: 7 bases; junction bases outside the gene matches: 11. Germline values: CDR1 WNHNN, CDR2 SYGVQD (reference sequence). The CDR3 sequence is 17 residues long. The CDR3 sequence is CASSERLAGAVWNEQFF. CDR3 nucleotide sequence: TGCGCCAGCAGTGAGAGGCTAGCGGGGGCCGTGTGGAATGAGCAGTTCTTC.

This rearrangement joins TRBV5-6 to TRBJ2-7; 9 bases agree with TRBD1. V gave up 3 bases and J gave up 6 bases; unmatched junction bases: 10. CDR1 and CDR2 from the germline V gene are SGHDT and YYEEEE. The CDR3 runs to 15 residues. The DNA for the CDR3 is TGTGCCAGCAGCTCGGTGGGACAGGGAATTCGCGAGCAGTACTTC. Amino acid sequence: CASSSVGQGIREQYF.

The V gene is TRBV7-6, the J gene TRBJ2-3; D is unclear. CDR3 length equals 12 residues. V gave up 6 bases and J gave up 5 bases, with 9 bases separating them. Per germline, CDR1 SGHVS and CDR2 FNYEAQ. The CDR3 sequence: CASSLTGDTQYF. The CDR3 DNA sequence: TGTGCCAGCAGTTTAACCGGAGATACGCAGTATTTT.

The chain links TRBV10-3 to TRBJ1-1, with D hard to call. The CDR3 is 15 amino acids. The V end lost 4 bases, the J end lost 0 bases, and 12 bases lay between the germline ends. The germline V gene has CDR1 ENHRY and CDR2 SYGVKD. CDR3 region: CAISGTENLNTEAFF. CDR3 nucleotides: TGTGCCATCAGTGGTACAGAAAACTTGAACACTGAAGCTTTCTTT.

The rearrangement links TRBV6-1 to TRBJ1-1; 8 bases are a match to TRBD1. V lost 8 bases to trimming and J lost 3 bases; unmatched junction nucleotides: 5. The CDR3 loop spans 13 amino acids. Germline CDR1 MNHNS, CDR2 SASEGT. The CDR3 nucleotides are TGTGCCAGCCTGACAGGGGCGTACACTGAAGCTTTCTTT. Translation: CASLTGAYTEAFF.

V gene TRBV9 combines with J gene TRBJ1-3; tentative D call: TRBD1 (5 bases). Deletions cut 0 bases from V and 0 bases from J, with 10 bases between. The CDR3 covers 16 residues. CDR1 and CDR2 from the germline V gene are SGDLS and YYNGEE. The CDR3 sequence: CASSVEEGRSGNTIYF. The DNA of the CDR3 is TGTGCCAGCAGCGTAGAGGAGGGGCGCTCTGGAAACACCATATATTTT.

The chain joins TRBV6-6 to TRBJ1-5; TRBD1 might be the D (6 bases). This CDR3 contains 15 residues. V lost 6 bases and J lost 4, with 16 bases in between. Germline CDR1 is MNHNY and CDR2 is SVGAGI (reference sequence). CDR3 nucleotide sequence: TGTGCCAGCAGCCCGAGGGGGACACTGAATCAGCCCCAGCATTTT. Its translation is CASSPRGTLNQPQHF.

The chain links TRBV9 to TRBJ1-1, with D unresolved. The CDR3 extends over 14 amino acids. Trimming removed 0 bases at V and 4 bases at J, with 10 bases between. Germline lookup yields CDR1 SGDLS and CDR2 YYNGEE. Here the CDR3 reads CASSVDGGSTEAFF. CDR3 in DNA: TGTGCCAGCAGCGTAGACGGAGGGAGCACTGAAGCTTTCTTT.

The chain employs TRBV7-2 and TRBJ2-1, with 14 bases matching TRBD2. In germline, CDR1 is SGHTA, CDR2 FQGNSA. The CDR3 spans 16 residues. V shed 1 base and J 9 bases; nucleotides not matched to a gene: 5. The CDR3 region has the DNA TGTGCCAGCAGCTTAGAAGGGACTAGCGGGAGCGTTGAGCAGTTCTTC. Translating it yields CASSLEGTSGSVEQFF.

The CDR3 DNA follows: TGTGCCAGCAGCCAAAGGACTAGCGGGGCATCCTACGAGCAGTACTTC. Amino acids: CASSQRTSGASYEQYF. The chain couples TRBV9 to TRBJ2-5; TRBD2 aligns across 12 bases. The last part of the DNA fits TRBJ2-7 better; the J call may be wrong. The CDR3 runs to 16 residues. Germline values: CDR1 SGDLS, CDR2 YYNGEE.

This sequence joins TRBV30 and TRBJ1-4; no clear D. The V gene's germline CDR1 is GTSNPN and CDR2 SVGIG (reference sequence). The CDR3 extends over 13 amino acids. Trimming cost V 4 bases and J 0 bases, with 6 bases left between them. CDR3 amino acids: CAWNGATNEKLFF. The CDR3 nucleotides read TGTGCCTGGAATGGAGCAACTAATGAAAAACTGTTTTTT.